This T cell receptor beta chain originates from a study of blood T cell repertoires in COVID-19. For the study at large: T cells, B-cell-depleted T cells, or PBMCs provided the cDNA or gDNA that served as material.

Original processing notes: Cell counts per sample came from amplifying reference gene primers. TCRdb's copy holds only in-frame clones and misses some; the assay was immunoSEQ multiplex PCR. V, J and clone size are taken as reported in that table, and D and trimming were inferred from the DNA itself. The data contain 250,000 to 350,000 clones, around 84% of them singletons. Seattle-derived patients entered the study during active infection and were followed longitudinally. This clone was seen a single time. The sample comprised peripheral blood. This TCR derives from a human donor with COVID-19, enrolled during active disease. The donor label of this sample is uncertain.

CDR3 region: CASSGSGRSSYNEQFF. The DNA for the CDR3 is TGTGCCAGCAGTGGGAGCGGGAGGAGCTCCTACAATGAGCAGTTCTTC. The rearrangement uses TRBV28 and TRBJ2-1; 9 nucleotides line up with TRBD2. Germline CDR1 MDHEN, CDR2 SYDVKM. V shed 5 bases, J shed 0 bases, and the junction held 5 bases outside the gene matches. The CDR3 consists of 16 residues.